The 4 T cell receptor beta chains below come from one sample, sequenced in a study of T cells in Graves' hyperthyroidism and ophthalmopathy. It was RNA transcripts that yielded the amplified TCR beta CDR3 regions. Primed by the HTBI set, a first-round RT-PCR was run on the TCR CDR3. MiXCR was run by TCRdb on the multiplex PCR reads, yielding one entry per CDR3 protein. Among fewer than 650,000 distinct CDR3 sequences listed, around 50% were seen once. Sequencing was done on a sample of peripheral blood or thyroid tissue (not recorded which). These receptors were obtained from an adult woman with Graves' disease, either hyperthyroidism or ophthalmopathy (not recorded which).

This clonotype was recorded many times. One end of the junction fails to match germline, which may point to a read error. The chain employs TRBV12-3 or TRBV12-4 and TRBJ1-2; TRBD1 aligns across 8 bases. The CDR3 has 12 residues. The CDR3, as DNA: TGTGCCAGCTGCAGGGGGCCCTATGGCTACGCCTTC. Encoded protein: CASCRGPYGYAF.

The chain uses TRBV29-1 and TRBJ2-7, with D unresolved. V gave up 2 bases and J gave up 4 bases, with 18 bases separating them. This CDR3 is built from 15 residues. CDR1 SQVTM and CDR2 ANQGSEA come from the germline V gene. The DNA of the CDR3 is TGCAGCGTTGAAAACTCGGCTGGAACAGTGTACGAGCAGTACTTC. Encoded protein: CSVENSAGTVYEQYF.

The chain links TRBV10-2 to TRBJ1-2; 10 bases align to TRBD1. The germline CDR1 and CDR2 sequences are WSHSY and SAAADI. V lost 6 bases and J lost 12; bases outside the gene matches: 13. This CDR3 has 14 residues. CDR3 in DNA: TGCGCCAGCAGGGAAGCCGGGACAGGGGCTGGAAACACCTTC. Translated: CASREAGTGAGNTF.

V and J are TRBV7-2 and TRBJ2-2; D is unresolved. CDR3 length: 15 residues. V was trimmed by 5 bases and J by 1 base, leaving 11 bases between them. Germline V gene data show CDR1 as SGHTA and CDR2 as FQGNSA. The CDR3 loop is CASSPLGQNTGELFF. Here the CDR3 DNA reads TGTGCCAGCAGCCCGTTGGGTCAGAACACCGGGGAGCTGTTTTTT.